This T cell receptor (beta chain) was captured in a study of regulatory T cells in long-lasting Graves disease. This clonotype came up many times. According to the study, TCR beta libraries were built with iRepertoire HTBI primers and CDR3-region Arm-PCR. TCRdb itself ran the multiplex PCR reads through MiXCR, one entry per CDR3 protein. The profile shows hundreds of thousands of distinct CDR3 sequences, about 16% of them singletons. Indicated time point: newly diagnosed GD, antithyroid drugs for less than 3 months. Making the TCR library involved RNA that had been extracted from PBMCs. CDR1 is GTSNPN and CDR2 is SVGIG in the germline V gene (reference sequence). V lost 0 bases and J lost 13, with 13 bases in between. The CDR3 is 12 amino acids. A further study also used this sample, focusing on T cells in Graves' hyperthyroidism and ophthalmopathy. From that second work: Newly diagnosed patients aged 18 to 65 had hyperthyroidism of under 2 months' duration.

The sequences come from peripheral blood mononuclear cells (PBMCs), collected at new diagnosis, from a patient treated with antithyroid drugs. J is TRBJ1-3 and V is TRBV30; D not certain. This TCR derives from a middle-aged woman with Graves disease. The CDR3 sequence: CAWSVVGATIYF. In DNA form, the CDR3 reads TGTGCCTGGAGTGTAGTGGGAGCAACTATATATTTT.